A single sample is the source of the 26 T cell receptor beta chains below, sequenced in a study of early T cells in non-severe SARS-CoV-2 infection. MiXCR, run by TCRdb on the 5' RACE reads, gives a single entry per CDR3 protein. The sample gives about 68,000 distinct CDR3 sequences, roughly 10% of which show up once; around 6.6% is in the top ten. The sample consisted of whole blood. The source is an adult who was a healthcare worker with PCR-confirmed SARS-CoV-2 infection or an uninfected control (not recorded which).

This clonotype turned up a few times. This chain joins TRBV4-1 and TRBJ2-7; D not resolved. Germline CDR1 and CDR2: MGHRA and YSYEKL. CDR3 length equals 13 residues. Trimming took 0 bases from V and 9 from J, leaving 12 bases between them. This CDR3 is CASSQEGDVGQYF. The CDR3 bases are TGCGCCAGCAGCCAAGAGGGCGATGTGGGGCAGTACTTC.

The chain joins TRBV7-9 to TRBJ2-1; D unresolved. Germline CDR1 and CDR2: SEHNR and FQNEAQ (reference sequence). With 2 bases removed from V and 4 bases from J, the gap between germline ends came to 18 bases. The CDR3 runs to 17 residues. CDR3 nucleotide sequence: TGTGCCAGCAGCTTAACTTTTGGGTTCGGTGCGTACAATGAGCAGTTCTTC. It yields the protein CASSLTFGFGAYNEQFF.

The gene calls are TRBV6-6 and TRBJ1-4; a possible D gene is TRBD1 (5 bases). Trimming removed 5 bases from V and 5 bases from J, with 12 bases in between. Germline V CDR1 and CDR2: MNHNY, SVGAGI (reference sequence). The CDR3 is 14 residues long. The CDR3 sequence is CASSATTVNEKLFF. The DNA for the CDR3 is TGTGCCAGCAGTGCTACGACAGTAAATGAAAAACTGTTTTTT.

The sample holds a few counts of this clonotype. This chain links TRBV27 with TRBJ1-3; D is unclear. The CDR3 spans 17 residues. V was clipped by 7 bases and J by 0 bases, with 19 bases between them. Per germline, CDR1 MNHEY and CDR2 SMNVEV (reference sequence). The CDR3 bases are TGTGCCAGCAAAAATCGGGCTTCCCCCGACTCTGGAAACACCATATATTTT. This codes for CASKNRASPDSGNTIYF.

This clonotype occurred a few times. The chain combines TRBV11-2 with TRBJ2-7; D is undetermined. Germline CDR1 is SGHAT and CDR2 is FQNNGV. Trimming pared 1 base from V and 0 bases from J, leaving 10 bases between. CDR3 length: 15 residues. Here the CDR3 reads CASSLGSSLSYEQYF. The DNA of the CDR3 is TGTGCCAGCAGCTTAGGGAGCTCCCTCTCCTACGAGCAGTACTTC.

This clonotype was counted a few times. This chain uses TRBV5-1 with TRBJ1-6; possible D gene TRBD1, 5 bases. Trimming left V 3 bases short and J 4 bases short, with 8 bases between. The V gene's germline CDR1 is SGHRS and CDR2 YFSETQ. The CDR3 covers 14 residues. In nucleotides, the CDR3 is TGCGCCAGCAGCTCGGACATTTATAATTCACCCCTCCACTTT. Its translation is CASSSDIYNSPLHF.

The J gene is TRBJ2-6, the V gene TRBV25-1; no firm D call. V lost 1 base, J lost 6 bases, and 10 bases lay in between. CDR1 is MGHDK and CDR2 is SYGVNS in the germline V gene. The CDR3 is 15 residues long. CDR3 residues: CASSELAASANVLTF. Written as DNA, the CDR3 is TGTGCCAGCAGTGAATTAGCTGCGTCGGCCAACGTCCTGACTTTC.

Ten or more counts support this clonotype. This chain joins TRBV20-1 and TRBJ2-7, with TRBD2 identical over 7 bases. Germline loops: CDR1 DFQATT, CDR2 SNEGSKA (reference sequence). The CDR3 loop spans 13 amino acids. V shed 4 bases and J 2 bases; nucleotides not matched to a gene: 5. CDR3 protein: CSANGLVPYEQYF. CDR3 coding DNA: TGCAGTGCTAACGGACTAGTCCCCTACGAGCAGTACTTC.

The chain combines TRBV24-1 with TRBJ2-1, with 9 bases lining up with TRBD2. Losses at the gene ends were 4 bases for V and 7 bases for J; bases not matched to a gene: 7. Per germline, CDR1 KGHDR and CDR2 SFDVKD. The CDR3 contains 15 residues. This chain's CDR3 is CATSEQGLAGNEQFF. The CDR3 nucleotides read TGTGCCACCAGTGAACAGGGACTAGCCGGGAATGAGCAGTTCTTC.

This clonotype was detected only a few times. The chain employs TRBV12-3 or TRBV12-4 and TRBJ2-1; D not certain. The CDR3 contains 13 residues. Trimming stripped 3 bases from V and 8 bases from J, with 11 bases between. CDR3 coding DNA: TGTGCCAGCAGTTTTCCCGGGTACCATGAGCAGTTCTTC. Its protein product is CASSFPGYHEQFF.

This clonotype has only a few counts. The V call is TRBV18, the J call TRBJ2-1; D is uncertain. Germline assignment: CDR1 KGHSH and CDR2 LQKENI. The CDR3 contains 13 residues. V shed 3 bases and J shed 6 bases, with 9 bases lying between them. The CDR3 region has the DNA TGTGCCAGCTCACCTAGCAGCCTCAATGAGCAGTTCTTC. Translated: CASSPSSLNEQFF.

This clonotype was counted many times. The chain combines TRBV18 with TRBJ2-7; D possibly corresponds to TRBD2 (6 bases). The V gene lost 2 bases and the J gene lost 4 bases, with 12 bases spanning the gap. Looked up from germline, CDR1 is KGHSH and CDR2 is LQKENI. This CDR3 comprises 14 residues. Written as DNA, the CDR3 is TGTGCCAGCTCACCAGACGGGAGTGGTTACGAGCAGTACTTC. Amino acids: CASSPDGSGYEQYF.

The J gene is TRBJ2-2, the V gene TRBV5-1, with 10 bases lining up with TRBD1. Unmatched junction bases numbered 7, after V lost 7 bases and J lost 10 bases. The CDR3 spans 13 residues. Looked up from germline, CDR1 is SGHRS and CDR2 is YFSETQ. The CDR3 region has the DNA TGCGCCAGCCGGGACAGGGGTTCGGAGGAGCTGTTTTTT. Amino acids: CASRDRGSEELFF.

This clonotype was recorded a few times. This chain uses TRBV9 with TRBJ1-1; no definite D call. Germline CDR1 and CDR2: SGDLS and YYNGEE. V was shortened by 0 bases and J by 4 bases, with 10 bases between the two germline ends. This CDR3 has 14 amino acids. The CDR3 loop reads CASSVEGTGTEAFF. The CDR3 coding sequence is TGTGCCAGCAGCGTAGAAGGTACGGGCACTGAAGCTTTCTTT.

The genes are TRBV10-1 and TRBJ2-7; D gene ambiguous. The germline V gene encodes CDR1 WNHNN and CDR2 SYGVQD (reference sequence). This CDR3 spans 15 amino acids. The V end lost 0 bases, the J end lost 6 bases, and 15 bases lay between the germline ends. The CDR3: CASSESTGRRSEQYF. DNA of the CDR3: TGCGCCAGCAGTGAGTCGACGGGCAGGAGAAGCGAGCAGTACTTC.

The chain uses TRBV10-3 and TRBJ2-2; perhaps TRBD2 as D (5 bases). Germline V lookup: CDR1 ENHRY, CDR2 SYGVKD. The V end was cut by 1 base, the J end by 5 bases, with 11 bases between. This CDR3 has 15 amino acids. CDR3 sequence reads: CAISEFEGSTGELFF. The CDR3 DNA is TGTGCCATCAGTGAGTTTGAGGGTTCTACCGGGGAGCTGTTTTTT.

V usage is TRBV4-3 and J usage is TRBJ2-7, with 10 nucleotides matching TRBD1. V lost 0 bases, J lost 7 bases, and 9 bases stayed unmatched. The CDR3 extends over 16 amino acids. CDR1 is LGHNA, CDR2 YSLEER, per germline. The CDR3 spells CASSQDPWDRGQEQYF. DNA of the CDR3: TGCGCCAGCAGCCAAGATCCCTGGGACAGGGGTCAAGAGCAGTACTTC.

This clonotype was counted a few times. This chain links TRBV10-3 with TRBJ2-1; TRBD1 agrees at 7 bases. Germline CDR1 is ENHRY and CDR2 is SYGVKD. CDR3 length: 12 residues. The junction had 3 bases not matched to a gene; V was cut back by 5 bases and J by 8 bases. CDR3 in amino acids: CAISPDRDEQFF. DNA for the CDR3: TGTGCCATCAGTCCCGACAGGGATGAGCAGTTCTTC.

This clonotype was observed many times. The rearrangement joins TRBV7-6 to TRBJ1-1, with 12 positions matching TRBD1. The germline V gene has CDR1 SGHVS and CDR2 FNYEAQ. The CDR3 loop spans 15 amino acids. The J segment lost 10 bases and the V segment lost 5 bases, leaving 11 bases of the junction unmatched. The CDR3 DNA sequence: TGTGCCAGCAGCCCGGGGACAGGGGGCGAAAACCGAGCTTTCTTT. The encoded protein is CASSPGTGGENRAFF. Looking up the rest from reference TRBV7-6 and TRBJ1-1 gives the full variable domain: GAGVSQSPRYKVTKRGQDVALRCDPISGHVSLYWYRQALGQGPEFLTYFNYEAQQDKSGLPNDRFSAERPEGSISTLTIQRTEQRDSAMYRCASSPGTGGENRAFFGQGTRLTVV.

This clonotype was detected only a few times. The genes are TRBV18 and TRBJ2-1; D is undetermined. Trimming removed 3 bases from V and 2 bases from J, with 5 bases in between. This CDR3 spans 13 amino acids. Germline CDR1 is KGHSH and CDR2 is LQKENI. The CDR3 DNA reads as TGTGCCAGCTCACCTAAAGCCTACAATGAGCAGTTCTTC. This gives the protein CASSPKAYNEQFF.

V is TRBV3-1 and J is TRBJ2-7; D gene unclear. The CDR3 runs 14 residues. Germline CDR1 reads LGHDT; CDR2 reads YNNKEL (reference sequence). Deletions cut 1 base from V and 5 bases from J, with 12 bases between. Here the CDR3 reads CASSQVLGSNEQYF. The CDR3 DNA reads as TGTGCCAGCAGCCAAGTCCTGGGGTCGAACGAGCAGTACTTC.

Many counts were recorded for this clonotype. V is TRBV3-1 and J is TRBJ2-7; maybe TRBD2 (5 bases). V lost 0 bases, J lost 2 bases, and 8 bases lay in between. Germline V lookup: CDR1 LGHDT, CDR2 YNNKEL (reference sequence). This CDR3 has 14 amino acids. CDR3 sequence: CASSQESGTYEQYF. The CDR3 DNA reads as TGTGCCAGCAGCCAAGAGAGCGGAACCTACGAGCAGTACTTC.

The sample holds a few counts of this clonotype. This chain joins TRBV6-5 and TRBJ2-2; perhaps TRBD1 as D (5 bases). V was shortened by 2 bases and J by 5 bases, with 18 bases between the two germline ends. Germline loops: CDR1 MNHEY, CDR2 SVGAGI. The CDR3 sequence is 17 residues long. The CDR3 region is CASSYPLGRGRTGELFF. The CDR3 DNA follows: TGTGCCAGCAGTTACCCCCTAGGTAGGGGAAGGACCGGGGAGCTGTTTTTT.

In its sample, this clonotype was seen many times. The chain carries TRBV19 and TRBJ1-5, with D perhaps TRBD1 (6 bases). Germline V gene data show CDR1 as LNHDA and CDR2 as SQIVND (reference sequence). This CDR3 is 15 amino acids long. Trimming left V 6 bases short and J 0 bases short, with 12 bases between. The CDR3 loop reads CASSPTGYSNQPQHF. CDR3 nucleotides: TGTGCCAGTAGCCCGACAGGCTATAGCAATCAGCCCCAGCATTTT.

This clonotype was observed many times. V and J are TRBV11-2 and TRBJ1-1, with D tentatively TRBD1 (6 bases). V lost 4 bases and J 4 bases, leaving 13 bases between the germline ends. The CDR3 extends over 14 amino acids. The germline CDR1 and CDR2 sequences are SGHAT and FQNNGV. The CDR3 DNA sequence: TGTGCCAGCAGCTCCACAGGGCCTCCCACTGAAGCTTTCTTT. Translating it yields CASSSTGPPTEAFF.

This clonotype was counted a few times. The V call is TRBV12-3 or TRBV12-4, the J call TRBJ1-3; D is perhaps TRBD1 (5 bases). The CDR3 spans 15 residues. The V end was cut by 5 bases, the J end by 0 bases, with 11 bases between. The DNA for the CDR3 is TGTGCCAGCAGTAGCCGACAGAGCTCTGGAAACACCATATATTTT. Translation: CASSSRQSSGNTIYF.